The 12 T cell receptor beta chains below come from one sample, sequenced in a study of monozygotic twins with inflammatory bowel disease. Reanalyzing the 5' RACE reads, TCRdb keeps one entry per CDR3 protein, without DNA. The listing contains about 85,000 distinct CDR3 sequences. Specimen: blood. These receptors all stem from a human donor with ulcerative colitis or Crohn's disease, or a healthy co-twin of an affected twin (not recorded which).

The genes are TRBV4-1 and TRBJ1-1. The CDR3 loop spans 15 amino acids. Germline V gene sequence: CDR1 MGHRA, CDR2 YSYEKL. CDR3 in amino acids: CASSQLRAQNTEAFF.

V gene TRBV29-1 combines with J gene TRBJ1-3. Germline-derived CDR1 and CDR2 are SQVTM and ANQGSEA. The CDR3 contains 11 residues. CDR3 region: CSVESGNTIYF.

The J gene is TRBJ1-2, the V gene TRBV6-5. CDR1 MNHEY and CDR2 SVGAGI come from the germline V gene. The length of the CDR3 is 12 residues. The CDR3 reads CASRVSLYGYTF.

The CDR3 sequence is CASSIGLAGKETQYF. The rearrangement joins TRBV7-9 to TRBJ2-5; TCRdb proposes TRBD2, but this gene call is untestable without DNA. Germline CDR1 reads SEHNR; CDR2 reads FQNEAQ (reference sequence). The CDR3 has 15 amino acids.

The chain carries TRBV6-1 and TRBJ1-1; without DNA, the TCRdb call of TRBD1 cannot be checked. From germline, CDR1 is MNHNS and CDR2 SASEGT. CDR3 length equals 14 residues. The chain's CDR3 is CASRAGQRNTEAFF.

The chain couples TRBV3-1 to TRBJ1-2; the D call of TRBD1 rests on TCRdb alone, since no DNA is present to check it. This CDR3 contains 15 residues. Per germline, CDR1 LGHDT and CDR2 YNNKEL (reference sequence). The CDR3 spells CASSQPGQLTYGYTF. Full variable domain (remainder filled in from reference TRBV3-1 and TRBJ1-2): DTAVSQTPKYLVTQMGNDKSIKCEQNLGHDTMYWYKQDSKKFLKIMFSYNNKELIINETVPNRFSPKSPDKAHLNLHINSLELGDSAVYFCASSQPGQLTYGYTFGSGTRLTVV.

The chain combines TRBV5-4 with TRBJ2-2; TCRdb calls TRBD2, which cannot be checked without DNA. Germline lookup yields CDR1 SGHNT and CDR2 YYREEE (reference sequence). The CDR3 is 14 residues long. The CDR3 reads CASNRQGNTGELFF. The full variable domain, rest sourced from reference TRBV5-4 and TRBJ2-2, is ETGVTQSPTHLIKTRGQQVTLRCSSQSGHNTVSWYQQALGQGPQFIFQYYREEENGRGNFPPRFSGLQFPNYSSELNVNALELDDSALYLCASNRQGNTGELFFGEGSRLTVL.

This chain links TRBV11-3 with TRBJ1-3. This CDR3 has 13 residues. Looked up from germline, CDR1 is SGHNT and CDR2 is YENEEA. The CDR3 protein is CASSLERGNTIYF.

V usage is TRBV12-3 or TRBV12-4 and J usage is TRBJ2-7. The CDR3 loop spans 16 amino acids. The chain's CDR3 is CASSFGQRLGSYEQYF.

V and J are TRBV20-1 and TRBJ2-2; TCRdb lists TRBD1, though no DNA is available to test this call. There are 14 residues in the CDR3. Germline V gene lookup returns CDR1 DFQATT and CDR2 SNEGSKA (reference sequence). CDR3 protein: CSATNRGPTGELFF.

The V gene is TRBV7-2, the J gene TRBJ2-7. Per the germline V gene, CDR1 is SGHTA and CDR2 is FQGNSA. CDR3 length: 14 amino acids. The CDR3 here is CASSLGAKPYEQYF.

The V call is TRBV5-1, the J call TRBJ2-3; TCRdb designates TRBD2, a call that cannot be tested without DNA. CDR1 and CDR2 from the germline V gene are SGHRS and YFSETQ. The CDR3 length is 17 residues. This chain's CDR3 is CASRTGTSGGFTDTQYF.